Described below is a single TCR beta chain sequence and its context. The data were obtained in a study of blood T cell repertoires in COVID-19. Study-level background: The origin of the acute and convalescent COVID-19 samples was the United States, Italy and Spain. Sources were T cells, B-cell-depleted T cells, or PBMCs; the material itself was cDNA or gDNA.

Libraries were prepared by immunoSEQ multiplex PCR; TCRdb keeps only in-frame clonotypes and omits some of them. The sample includes about 170,000 clones, 65% to 85% of them seen just once. The CDR3 totals 16 residues. Germline-derived CDR1 and CDR2 are PRHDT and FYEKMQ (reference sequence). V gave up 5 bases and J gave up 4 bases, with 15 bases separating them. V is TRBV13 and J is TRBJ1-6; D not certain. This clonotype was sampled from a woman of 80 years or more with active or convalescent COVID-19. Sequenced: peripheral blood. The CDR3 loop reads CASSPTGSSYNSPLHF. The CDR3 bases are TGTGCCAGCAGCCCAACCGGGAGTTCTTATAATTCACCCCTCCACTTT.